What follows are 5 T cell receptor beta chains derived from one specimen sequenced in a study of blood T cell repertoires in COVID-19. Data came from immunoSEQ multiplex PCR; TCRdb stores just in-frame clones and leaves some out. The sample lists roughly 45,000 clones, around 73% occurring once. The sequenced sample consisted of peripheral blood. These TCRs come from an older woman with acute or convalescent COVID-19.

V gene TRBV19 combines with J gene TRBJ1-1, with 9 nucleotides matching TRBD1. Germline CDR1 reads LNHDA; CDR2 reads SQIVND (reference sequence). The CDR3 contains 15 residues. J gave up 4 bases and V 2 bases, and 5 bases lay outside the gene matches. The CDR3 DNA follows: TGTGCCAGTAGTATATCGGGACAGGGTTTCACTGAAGCTTTCTTT. Translation gives CASSISGQGFTEAFF.

V usage is TRBV7-2 and J usage is TRBJ1-1; TRBD1 matches 9 bases. V lost 7 bases, J lost 2 bases, and 8 bases stayed unmatched. The CDR3 consists of 15 residues. Germline V gene sequence: CDR1 SGHTA, CDR2 FQGNSA. CDR3 loop: CASNPQGAVNTEAFF. The CDR3 DNA reads TGTGCCAGCAACCCACAGGGGGCGGTAAACACTGAAGCTTTCTTT.

The genes are TRBV30 and TRBJ1-1; D remains ambiguous. The V and J ends lost 3 bases and 4 bases respectively, with 9 bases between them. Germline CDR1 is GTSNPN and CDR2 is SVGIG (reference sequence). This CDR3 is built from 12 residues. CDR3 in DNA: TGTGCCTGGAGGTGGCGAGGCACTGAAGCTTTCTTT. Encoded protein: CAWRWRGTEAFF.

The genes are TRBV5-4 and TRBJ2-5; 8 positions agree with TRBD2. Per the germline V gene, CDR1 is SGHNT and CDR2 is YYREEE (reference sequence). This CDR3 comprises 16 residues. V gave up 0 bases and J gave up 5 bases; unmatched junction bases: 9. The CDR3 DNA sequence: TGTGCCAGCAGCTTGGATAGCGGGGATGTGGGGGAGACCCAGTACTTC. As protein: CASSLDSGDVGETQYF.

This clone was found once. The rearrangement links TRBV5-1 to TRBJ1-2; 7 nucleotides agree with TRBD1. Germline V gives CDR1 SGHRS, CDR2 YFSETQ. V shed 0 bases and J 7 bases; nucleotides not matched to a gene: 15. This CDR3 is 17 amino acids long. The CDR3 spells CASSLGLEGARFGGYTF. CDR3 in DNA: TGCGCCAGCAGCTTGGGTTTGGAGGGGGCGCGTTTTGGTGGCTACACCTTC.